The 18 T cell receptor beta chains presented below share a single source sample, sequenced in a study of PD-L1 blockade in urothelial cancer. The table came from immunoSEQ multiplex PCR; TCRdb's copy has only in-frame clones and leaves some out. The sample lists fewer than 40,000 clones, approximately 91% seen once, with 11% in the top ten. The time point was: pretreatment peripheral blood. The source material was PBMCs, sampled around atezolizumab (anti-PD-L1) treatment. These receptors were taken from a woman aged 60-75 years with urothelial cancer.

This chain connects TRBV28 to TRBJ2-7, with TRBD2 matching over 8 bases. V gave up 3 bases and J gave up 2 bases; unmatched junction bases: 6. Looked up from germline, CDR1 is MDHEN and CDR2 is SYDVKM. The CDR3 sequence is 15 residues long. The CDR3 DNA reads TGTGCCAGCAGTTTCCCCGAGCGGGGGACCTACGAGCAGTACTTC. As protein: CASSFPERGTYEQYF.

The chain is built from TRBV5-6 and TRBJ2-1, with 10 nucleotides matching TRBD2. Germline V gene lookup returns CDR1 SGHDT and CDR2 YYEEEE. This CDR3 contains 15 residues. V shed 1 base, J shed 10 bases, and the junction held 8 bases outside the gene matches. The CDR3 sequence is CASSLYSGRAHEQFF. The CDR3, as DNA: TGTGCCAGCAGCTTGTACAGCGGGAGGGCCCACGAGCAGTTCTTC.

This chain joins TRBV11-3 and TRBJ2-7; D might be TRBD1 (6 bases). CDR1 SGHNT and CDR2 YENEEA come from the germline V gene. This CDR3 comprises 15 residues. The ends were cut back, 5 bases at V and 2 bases at J, with 16 bases in the middle. CDR3 residues: CASSQGRGGAYEQYF. DNA for the CDR3: TGTGCCAGCAGCCAGGGCAGGGGTGGAGCCTACGAGCAGTACTTC.

The chain couples TRBV27 to TRBJ2-1, with no clear D. Germline assignment: CDR1 MNHEY and CDR2 SMNVEV (reference sequence). The CDR3 extends over 15 amino acids. The V and J ends lost 4 bases and 12 bases respectively, with 22 bases between them. The CDR3 nucleotides read TGTGCCAGCAGTTCGCGGCGCGCCCCCAATGAGCGGCAGTTCTTC. Translated: CASSSRRAPNERQFF.

V usage is TRBV6-4 and J usage is TRBJ2-1, with 8 bases fitting TRBD1. The J segment lost 3 bases and the V segment lost 5 bases, leaving 6 bases of the junction unmatched. Per germline, CDR1 MRHNA and CDR2 SNTAGT. The CDR3 is 15 residues long. The DNA of the CDR3 is TGTGCCAGCAGTAGGCACAGGGGGGACTACAATGAGCAGTTCTTC. It codes for CASSRHRGDYNEQFF.

V usage is TRBV19 and J usage is TRBJ2-7, with a tentative D call TRBD1 (6 bases). Trimming removed 3 bases from V and 6 bases from J, with 12 bases in between. The CDR3 loop spans 13 amino acids. Germline CDR1 reads LNHDA; CDR2 reads SQIVND (reference sequence). CDR3 region: CASSMTQGSEQYF. CDR3 sequence (DNA): TGTGCCAGTAGTATGACTCAGGGGAGCGAGCAGTACTTC.

The chain recombines TRBV28 with TRBJ2-7; possible D gene TRBD1, 6 bases. The CDR3 contains 13 residues. The ends were cut back, 4 bases at V and 3 bases at J, with 10 bases in the middle. The germline gives CDR1 MDHEN, CDR2 SYDVKM. In DNA form, the CDR3 reads TGTGCCAGCAGTTCCCTGGACAGCTACGAGCAGTACTTC. Its protein is CASSSLDSYEQYF.

The CDR3 protein is CASSSSRGSYNEQFF. DNA for the CDR3: TGTGCCAGCAGCTCCAGCAGGGGCTCCTACAATGAGCAGTTCTTC. The rearrangement links TRBV11-3 to TRBJ2-1; maybe TRBD1 (6 bases). V shed 4 bases and J shed 0 bases, with 10 bases lying between them. This CDR3 has 15 residues. Germline CDR1 reads SGHNT; CDR2 reads YENEEA.

This clone occurred once. The chain links TRBV6-1 to TRBJ2-6, with 8 bases that match TRBD1. J was trimmed by 0 bases and V by 0 bases; bases with no gene match: 16. From germline, CDR1 is MNHNS and CDR2 SASEGT. The CDR3 runs 22 residues. Here the CDR3 reads CASSEAKGVWTGISSGANVLTF. The DNA for the CDR3 is TGTGCCAGCAGTGAAGCGAAGGGGGTCTGGACAGGGATTTCCTCTGGGGCCAACGTCCTGACTTTC.

The genes are TRBV27 and TRBJ2-4, with 9 bases aligning to TRBD1. CDR1 MNHEY and CDR2 SMNVEV come from the germline V gene (reference sequence). The CDR3 covers 16 residues. The V gene end was trimmed by 5 bases and the J gene end by 0 bases; junction bases not matched to a gene: 5. The CDR3 loop is CASSPGQGRAKNIQYF. In nucleotides, the CDR3 is TGTGCCAGCAGTCCCGGACAGGGGCGAGCCAAAAACATTCAGTACTTC.

The chain has TRBV29-1 and TRBJ2-7; TRBD1 matches 8 bases. Per the germline V gene, CDR1 is SQVTM and CDR2 is ANQGSEA. J gave up 3 bases and V 7 bases, and 2 bases lay outside the gene matches. This CDR3 has 11 residues. The CDR3 DNA is TGCAGCGCAGGGGGCGACTACGAGCAGTACTTC. Translating it yields CSAGGDYEQYF.

This chain links TRBV13 with TRBJ2-7, with 11 positions matching TRBD1. V trimming: 5 bases; J trimming: 6 bases; junction bases outside the gene matches: 9. The germline V gene encodes CDR1 PRHDT and CDR2 FYEKMQ (reference sequence). The CDR3 length is 15 residues. The CDR3 sequence: CASSPIGTGGSEQYF. CDR3 in DNA: TGTGCCAGCAGCCCAATAGGGACAGGGGGATCCGAGCAGTACTTC.

The chain employs TRBV5-1 and TRBJ2-6; D ambiguous. Deletions cut 7 bases from V and 4 bases from J, with 9 bases between. Germline CDR1 is SGHRS and CDR2 is YFSETQ. The CDR3 is 13 amino acids. In DNA form, the CDR3 reads TGCGCCAGCGGCTATCAAGGGGCCAACGTCCTGACTTTC. It codes for CASGYQGANVLTF. Full variable domain (outside the CDR3, taken from reference TRBV5-1 and TRBJ2-6): KAGVTQTPRYLIKTRGQQVTLSCSPISGHRSVSWYQQTPGQGLQFLFEYFSETQRNKGNFPGRFSGRQFSNSRSEMNVSTLELGDSALYLCASGYQGANVLTFGAGSRLTVL.

The rearrangement joins TRBV29-1 to TRBJ1-2; TRBD1 might be the D (5 bases). The germline V and J ends were trimmed by 6 bases and 8 bases, with 13 bases remaining between them. The germline CDR1 and CDR2 sequences are SQVTM and ANQGSEA. The CDR3 loop spans 11 amino acids. As DNA, the CDR3 is TGCAGCGTCCGGGGACTGGCAGGCTACACCTTC. Translating it yields CSVRGLAGYTF.

J is TRBJ2-7 and V is TRBV28; tentatively, D is TRBD2 (6 bases). Germline CDR1 reads MDHEN; CDR2 reads SYDVKM. The CDR3 has 15 amino acids. With 2 bases removed from V and 3 bases from J, the gap between germline ends came to 14 bases. DNA of the CDR3: TGTGCCAGCAGTTTAATGGGGCGGGGAAACTACGAGCAGTACTTC. Translation gives CASSLMGRGNYEQYF.

The V call is TRBV9, the J call TRBJ2-2; 9 bases fit TRBD1. Trimming took 4 bases from V and 6 from J; bases not matched to a gene: 4. This CDR3 spans 14 amino acids. Germline V gene data show CDR1 as SGDLS and CDR2 as YYNGEE. CDR3 DNA sequence: TGTGCCAGCAGCCCACAGGGGGCGCCCGGGGAGCTGTTTTTT. Its protein product is CASSPQGAPGELFF.

The chain employs TRBV29-1 and TRBJ2-5; D might be TRBD1 (5 bases). Looked up from germline, CDR1 is SQVTM and CDR2 is ANQGSEA. V was shortened by 0 bases and J by 7 bases, with 6 bases between the two germline ends. The CDR3 totals 11 residues. The CDR3 protein is CSVEDQGTQYF. DNA for the CDR3: TGCAGCGTTGAAGATCAGGGGACCCAGTACTTC. Based on the CDR3 plus reference TRBV29-1 and TRBJ2-5, the full variable domain is SAVISQKPSRDICQRGTSLTIQCQVDSQVTMMFWYRQQPGQSLTLIATANQGSEATYESGFVIDKFPISRPNLTFSTLTVSNMSPEDSSIYLCSVEDQGTQYFGPGTRLLVL.

The gene calls are TRBV20-1 and TRBJ2-1; D not certain. Germline lookup yields CDR1 DFQATT and CDR2 SNEGSKA (reference sequence). Between the trimmed V and J ends, which lost 5 bases and 9 bases, there was a span of 11 bases. The CDR3 sequence is 11 residues long. This chain's CDR3 is CSAEDRSEQFF. DNA for the CDR3: TGCAGTGCTGAGGATAGAAGTGAGCAGTTCTTC.